This entry concerns a single T cell receptor beta chain. The antigen remains unidentified. These data originate in a study of brain T cells in children with intractable seizures. Notes on the study in general: Absence of clones before surgery may stem from lower sequencing depth.

The CDR3 is made up of 13 amino acids. The V gene's germline CDR1 is GTSNPN and CDR2 SVGIG (reference sequence). V shed 2 bases and J shed 8 bases, with 12 bases lying between them. TCRdb's table, derived via immunoSEQ multiplex PCR, lists solely in-frame clones and lacks some. The data hold about 340,000 clones, with more than 85% observed a single time. Indicated time point: blood from clinic visit 5 months post-surgery; TSC patient then seizure free. This receptor was taken from a boy in the first two years of life with tuberous sclerosis and intractable seizures. The input for sequencing was peripheral blood, taken 5 to 6 months after surgery. V gene TRBV30 combines with J gene TRBJ2-2; D is unresolved. The CDR3 region is CAWSPLPRGELFF. CDR3 in DNA: TGTGCCTGGAGTCCATTACCCCGGGGGGAGCTGTTTTTT.